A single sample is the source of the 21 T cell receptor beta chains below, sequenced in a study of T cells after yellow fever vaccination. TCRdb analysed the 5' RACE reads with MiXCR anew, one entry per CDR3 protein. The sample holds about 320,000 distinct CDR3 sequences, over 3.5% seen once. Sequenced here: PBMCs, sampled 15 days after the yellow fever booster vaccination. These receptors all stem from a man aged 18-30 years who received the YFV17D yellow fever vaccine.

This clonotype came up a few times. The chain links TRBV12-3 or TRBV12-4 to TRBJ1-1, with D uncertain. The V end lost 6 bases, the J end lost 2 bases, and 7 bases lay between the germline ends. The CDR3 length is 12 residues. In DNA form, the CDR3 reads TGTGCCAGCAGGCCGGGTAACACTGAAGCTTTCTTT. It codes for CASRPGNTEAFF.

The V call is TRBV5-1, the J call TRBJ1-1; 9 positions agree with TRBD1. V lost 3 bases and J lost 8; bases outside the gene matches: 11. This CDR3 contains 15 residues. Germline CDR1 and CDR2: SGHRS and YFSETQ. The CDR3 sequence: CASSWVPGQGWEAFF. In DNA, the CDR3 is TGCGCCAGCAGCTGGGTCCCGGGACAGGGTTGGGAAGCTTTCTTT.

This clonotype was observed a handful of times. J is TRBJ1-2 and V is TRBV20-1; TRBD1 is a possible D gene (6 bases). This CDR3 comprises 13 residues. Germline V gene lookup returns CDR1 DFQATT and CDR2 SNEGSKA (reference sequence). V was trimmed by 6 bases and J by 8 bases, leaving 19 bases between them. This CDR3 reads CSAPDRTKRGYTF. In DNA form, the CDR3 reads TGCAGTGCCCCGGACAGAACCAAGAGGGGCTACACCTTC.

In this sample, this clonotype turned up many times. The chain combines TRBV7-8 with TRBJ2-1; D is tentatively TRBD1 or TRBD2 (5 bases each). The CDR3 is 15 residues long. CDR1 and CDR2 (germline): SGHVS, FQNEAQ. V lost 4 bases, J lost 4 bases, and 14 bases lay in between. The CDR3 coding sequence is TGTGCCAGCAGCTACATCGGGACCCAGTACAATGAGCAGTTCTTC. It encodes CASSYIGTQYNEQFF.

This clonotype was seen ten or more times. The CDR3 DNA is TGTGCCAGCAGCTTAAGACGGGACGGTAACTATGGCTACACCTTC. Translated: CASSLRRDGNYGYTF. V usage is TRBV7-2 and J usage is TRBJ1-2; D might be TRBD1 (5 bases). Germline lookup yields CDR1 SGHTA and CDR2 FQGNSA. The V and J ends lost 2 bases and 1 base respectively, with 11 bases between them. The CDR3 runs to 15 residues. The whole variable domain, remainder taken from reference TRBV7-2 and TRBJ1-2, is GAGVSQSPSNKVTEKGKDVELRCDPISGHTALYWYRQSLGQGLEFLIYFQGNSAPDKSGLPSDRFSAERTGGSVSTLTIQRTQQEDSAVYLCASSLRRDGNYGYTFGSGTRLTVV.

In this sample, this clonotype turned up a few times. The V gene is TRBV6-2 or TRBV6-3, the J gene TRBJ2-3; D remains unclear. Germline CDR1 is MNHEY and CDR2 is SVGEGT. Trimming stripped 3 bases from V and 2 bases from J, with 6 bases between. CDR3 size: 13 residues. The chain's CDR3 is CASSYTLTDTQYF. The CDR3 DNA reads TGTGCCAGCAGTTATACCCTCACAGATACGCAGTATTTT.

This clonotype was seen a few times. CDR3 sequence: CSAPEGNTEAFF. The CDR3 DNA reads TGCAGCGCCCCAGAGGGGAACACTGAAGCTTTCTTT. The chain is built from TRBV29-1 and TRBJ1-1; D uncertain. The length of the CDR3 is 12 residues. Looked up from germline, CDR1 is SQVTM and CDR2 is ANQGSEA. V was trimmed by 7 bases and J by 1 base, leaving 10 bases between them.

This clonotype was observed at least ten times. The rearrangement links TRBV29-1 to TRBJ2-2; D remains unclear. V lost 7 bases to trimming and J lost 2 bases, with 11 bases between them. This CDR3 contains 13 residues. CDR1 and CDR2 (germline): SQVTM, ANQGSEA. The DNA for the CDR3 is TGCAGCGCGAGAGGCAGTAACACCGGGGAGCTGTTTTTT. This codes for CSARGSNTGELFF.

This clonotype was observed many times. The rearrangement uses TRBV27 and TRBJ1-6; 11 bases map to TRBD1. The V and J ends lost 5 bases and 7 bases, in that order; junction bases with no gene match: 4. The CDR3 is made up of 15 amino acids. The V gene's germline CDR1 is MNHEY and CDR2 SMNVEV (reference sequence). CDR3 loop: CASSPGTGGNSPLHF. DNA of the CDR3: TGTGCCAGCAGTCCCGGGACAGGGGGGAATTCACCCCTCCACTTT.

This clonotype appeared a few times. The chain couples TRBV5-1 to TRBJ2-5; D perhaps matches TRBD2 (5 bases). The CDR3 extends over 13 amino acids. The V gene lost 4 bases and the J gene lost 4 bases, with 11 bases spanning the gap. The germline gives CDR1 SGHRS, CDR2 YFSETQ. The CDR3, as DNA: TGCGCCAGCAGCGATAGCGTCGGAGAGACCCAGTACTTC. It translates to CASSDSVGETQYF.

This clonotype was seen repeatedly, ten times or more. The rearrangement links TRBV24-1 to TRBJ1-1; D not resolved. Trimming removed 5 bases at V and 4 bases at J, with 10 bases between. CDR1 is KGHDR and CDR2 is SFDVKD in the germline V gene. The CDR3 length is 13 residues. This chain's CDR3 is CATSVGSGTEAFF. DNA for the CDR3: TGTGCCACCAGTGTGGGATCCGGCACTGAAGCTTTCTTT.

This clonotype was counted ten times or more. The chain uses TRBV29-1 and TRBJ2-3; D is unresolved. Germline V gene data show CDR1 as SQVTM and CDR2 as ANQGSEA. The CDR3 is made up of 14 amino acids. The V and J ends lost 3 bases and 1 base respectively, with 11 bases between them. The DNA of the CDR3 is TGCAGCGTTGATCCAGGTTCGGGCACAGATACGCAGTATTTT. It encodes CSVDPGSGTDTQYF.

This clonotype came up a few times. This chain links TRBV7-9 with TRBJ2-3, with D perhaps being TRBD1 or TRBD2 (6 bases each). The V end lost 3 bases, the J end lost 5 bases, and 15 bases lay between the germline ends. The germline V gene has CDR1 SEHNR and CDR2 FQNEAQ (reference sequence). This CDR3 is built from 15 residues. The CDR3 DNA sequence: TGTGCCAGCAGCTTGGAGGGGGTTGGCGGAGATACGCAGTATTTT. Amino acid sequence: CASSLEGVGGDTQYF.

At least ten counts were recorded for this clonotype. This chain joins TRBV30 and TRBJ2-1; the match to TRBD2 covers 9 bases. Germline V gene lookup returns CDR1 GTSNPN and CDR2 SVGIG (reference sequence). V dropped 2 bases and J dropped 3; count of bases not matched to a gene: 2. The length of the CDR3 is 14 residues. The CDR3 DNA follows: TGTGCCTGGAGTATAGCGGGGGACTACAATGAGCAGTTCTTC. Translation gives CAWSIAGDYNEQFF.

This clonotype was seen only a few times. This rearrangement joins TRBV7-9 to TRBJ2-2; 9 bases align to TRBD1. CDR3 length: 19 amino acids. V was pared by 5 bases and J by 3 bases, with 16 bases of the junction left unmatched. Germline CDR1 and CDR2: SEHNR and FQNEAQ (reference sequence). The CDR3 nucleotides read TGTGCCAGCAGCCCTAGAAGAGGGGGCCGGACAGGGGACACCGGGGAGCTGTTTTTT. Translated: CASSPRRGGRTGDTGELFF.

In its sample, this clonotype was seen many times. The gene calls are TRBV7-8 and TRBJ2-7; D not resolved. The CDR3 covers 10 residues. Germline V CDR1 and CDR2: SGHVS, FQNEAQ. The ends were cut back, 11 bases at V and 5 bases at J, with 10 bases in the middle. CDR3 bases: TGTGCCTCCGTTCCCAACGAGCAGTACTTC. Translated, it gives CASVPNEQYF.

The CDR3: CASSGWDGLYGYTF. CDR3 nucleotide sequence: TGTGCCAGCAGTGGATGGGACGGCCTCTATGGCTACACCTTC. V gene TRBV25-1 combines with J gene TRBJ1-2; the D gene is possibly TRBD1 (5 bases). CDR3 length: 14 amino acids. CDR1 and CDR2 (germline): MGHDK, SYGVNS. V dropped 4 bases and J dropped 4 bases, with 13 bases sitting between them.

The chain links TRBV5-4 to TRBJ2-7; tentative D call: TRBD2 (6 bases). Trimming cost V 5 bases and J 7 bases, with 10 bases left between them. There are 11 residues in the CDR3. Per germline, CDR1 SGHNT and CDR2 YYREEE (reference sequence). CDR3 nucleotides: TGTGCCAGCAGGGCTGGGGGGGAGCAGTACTTC. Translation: CASRAGGEQYF.

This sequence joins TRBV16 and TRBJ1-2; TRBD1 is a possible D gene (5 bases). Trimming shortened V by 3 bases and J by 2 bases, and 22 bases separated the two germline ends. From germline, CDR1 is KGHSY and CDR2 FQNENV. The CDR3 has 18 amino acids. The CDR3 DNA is TGTGCCAGCAGCCATACGATCGGTACAGGAGGACCGAACTATGGCTACACCTTC. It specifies CASSHTIGTGGPNYGYTF.

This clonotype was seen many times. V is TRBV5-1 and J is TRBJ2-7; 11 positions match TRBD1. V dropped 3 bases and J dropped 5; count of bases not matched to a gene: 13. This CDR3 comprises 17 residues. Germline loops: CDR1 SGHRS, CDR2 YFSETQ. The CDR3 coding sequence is TGCGCCAGCAGCTCCCCAGGCGGGACAGGGGGAACCAACGAGCAGTACTTC. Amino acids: CASSSPGGTGGTNEQYF.

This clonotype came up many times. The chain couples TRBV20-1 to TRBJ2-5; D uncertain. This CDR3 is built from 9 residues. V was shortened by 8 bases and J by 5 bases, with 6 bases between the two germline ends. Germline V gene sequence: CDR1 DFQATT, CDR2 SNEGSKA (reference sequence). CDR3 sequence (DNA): TGCAGTTATCGGGAGACCCAGTACTTC. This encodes CSYRETQYF.